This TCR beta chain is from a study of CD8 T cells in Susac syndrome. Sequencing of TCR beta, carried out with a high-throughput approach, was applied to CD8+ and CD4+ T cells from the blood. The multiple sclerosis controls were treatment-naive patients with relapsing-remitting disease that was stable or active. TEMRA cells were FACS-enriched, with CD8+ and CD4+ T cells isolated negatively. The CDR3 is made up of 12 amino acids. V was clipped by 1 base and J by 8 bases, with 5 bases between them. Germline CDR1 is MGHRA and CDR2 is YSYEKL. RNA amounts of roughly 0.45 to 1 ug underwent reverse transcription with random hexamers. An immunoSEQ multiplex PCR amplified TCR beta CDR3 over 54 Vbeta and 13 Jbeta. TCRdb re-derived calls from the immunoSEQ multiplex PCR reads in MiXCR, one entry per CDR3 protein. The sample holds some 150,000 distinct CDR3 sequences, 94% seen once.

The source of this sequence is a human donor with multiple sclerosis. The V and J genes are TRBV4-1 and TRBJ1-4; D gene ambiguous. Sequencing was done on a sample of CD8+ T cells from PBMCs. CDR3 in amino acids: CASSQAIEKLFF. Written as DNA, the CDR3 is TGCGCCAGCAGCCAAGCAATAGAAAAACTGTTTTTT.